Only one count was recorded for the clone carrying this T cell receptor beta chain. Antigen unknown. Profiling relied on immunoSEQ multiplex PCR, and the TCRdb table lists in-frame clones only, not all of them. The data show more than 2 million clones, 85% to 95% seen once. Only CD45RO-negative cells positively selected for CCR7 counted as naive CD8 cells, so terminally differentiated effector memory CD45RA+ cells were excluded. Per germline, CDR1 SNHLY and CDR2 FYNNEI. The CDR3 extends over 16 amino acids. J gave up 3 bases and V 2 bases, and 5 bases lay outside the gene matches. This entry belongs to a study of shared clonotypes between healthy human individuals. Overall study findings and caveats: Compared with clonotypes that all four donors shared, non-shared clonotypes had lower generation probabilities. Researchers found naive subsets generally carried larger estimated richness than memory subsets. In this cohort, only blood was sampled, and tissue repertoires likely differ.

Sequencing was performed on naive CD8+ T cells sorted from blood. This TCR derives from a man aged 18-30 years in good health. The chain joins TRBV2 to TRBJ2-5; TRBD2 agrees at 11 bases. This chain's CDR3 is CASSEWGSGGEETQYF. DNA for the CDR3: TGTGCCAGCAGTGAATGGGGTAGCGGGGGGGAAGAGACCCAGTACTTC.